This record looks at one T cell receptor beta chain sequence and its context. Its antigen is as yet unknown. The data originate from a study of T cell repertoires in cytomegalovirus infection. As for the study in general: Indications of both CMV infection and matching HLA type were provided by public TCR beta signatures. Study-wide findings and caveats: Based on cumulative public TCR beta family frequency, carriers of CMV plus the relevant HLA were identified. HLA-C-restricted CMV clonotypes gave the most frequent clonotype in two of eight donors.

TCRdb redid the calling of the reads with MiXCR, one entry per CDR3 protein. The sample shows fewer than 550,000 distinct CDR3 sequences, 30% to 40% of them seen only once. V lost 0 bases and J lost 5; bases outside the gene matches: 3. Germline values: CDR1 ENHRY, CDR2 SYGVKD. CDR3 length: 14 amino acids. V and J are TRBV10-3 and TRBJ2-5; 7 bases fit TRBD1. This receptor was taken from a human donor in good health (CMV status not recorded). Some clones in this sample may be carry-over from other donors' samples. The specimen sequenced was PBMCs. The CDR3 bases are TGTGCCATCAGTGAGTCAGGGGGCCGGGAGACCCAGTACTTC. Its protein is CAISESGGRETQYF.